These T cell receptor beta chains were read from a single sample in a study of glioma-infiltrating T cells. TCRdb redid the calling of the multiplex PCR reads with MiXCR, one entry per CDR3 protein. Of some 130,000 distinct CDR3 sequences detected, approximately 26% appear once; the ten largest clones hold under 35%. Sequenced sample: glioma tissue, nonneoplastic brain tissue, or PBMCs (not recorded which). All receptors come from a human donor with low-grade glioma or glioblastoma, undergoing nonglioma brain surgery, or in good health (not recorded which). Both conserved end residues are part of each CDR3. The order of the fields is D gene, J gene, clone size, V gene, CDR3 length, CDR3 DNA, CDR3 protein. A D gene is named only where the DNA matches it firmly. The listing skips clone size in some rows; elsewhere it reads once, few, many or a size class.

- | TRBJ2-3 | many | TRBV10-3 | 16 | TGTGCCATCAGTGAAAGAGGGTCTAGTGGGGCAGATACGCAGTATTTT | CAISERGSSGADTQYF
- | TRBJ1-2 | few | TRBV20-1 | 14 | TGCAGTGCTAGTCCAACATCAAGCTCGTATGGCTACACCTTC | CSASPTSSSYGYTF
- | TRBJ2-1 | - | TRBV5-1 | 14 | TGCGCCAGCAGCTTGGACAGCGCTTACAATGAGCAGTTCTTC | CASSLDSAYNEQFF
- | TRBJ1-5 | few | TRBV4-1 | 15 | TGCGCCAGCAGCCCCGACATCCTTAGCAATCAGCCCCAGCATTTT | CASSPDILSNQPQHF
- | TRBJ1-1 | - | TRBV6-4 | 13 | TGTGCCAGCAGTGCCCAATCTAACACTGAAGCTTTCTTT | CASSAQSNTEAFF
- | TRBJ2-1 | - | TRBV4-1 | 15 | TGCGCCAGCAGCCAAGGGATAAGGAGGGAACATGAGCAGTTCTTC | CASSQGIRREHEQFF
- | TRBJ2-5 | few | TRBV15 | 16 | TGTGCCACCAGCAGCGGTGCGGGACTGCCACAAGAGACCCAGTACTTC | CATSSGAGLPQETQYF
- | TRBJ2-3 | - | TRBV7-8 | 14 | TGTGCCAGCAGCCTCTCTCCTCCGGCAGATACGCAGTATTTT | CASSLSPPADTQYF
TRBD1 | TRBJ1-2 | few | TRBV7-9 | 14 | TGTGCCAGCAGCAATACAGGGGGCGCATATGGCTACACCTTC | CASSNTGGAYGYTF
- | TRBJ2-5 | - | TRBV14 | 14 | TGTGCCAGCAGTCAGAGGCGGAGTCAAGAGACCCAGTACTTC | CASSQRRSQETQYF
- | TRBJ1-2 | - | TRBV18 | 13 | TGTGCCAGCTTGGGAGGGTCCGACTATGGCTACACCTTC | CASLGGSDYGYTF
- | TRBJ2-3 | few | TRBV2 | 14 | TGTGCCAGCAGTAGCGCAGAGCGAAGCCATACGCAGTATTTT | CASSSAERSHTQYF
- | TRBJ2-5 | - | TRBV19 | 15 | TGTGCCAGTAGTATTGGTCCCAGCCTCCAAGAGACCCAGTACTTC | CASSIGPSLQETQYF
- | TRBJ2-1 | few | TRBV19 | 12 | TGTGCCAGTGGATGGACGGACGGTGAGCAGTTCTTC | CASGWTDGEQFF
TRBD1 | TRBJ1-1 | many | TRBV20-1 | 11 | TGCAGTGTTGACAGGGACACTGAAGCTTTCTTT | CSVDRDTEAFF
TRBD2 | TRBJ2-5 | - | TRBV5-5 | 17 | TGTGCCAGCAGCACCCTTTTGACTAGCGGGACCCAAGAGACCCAGTACTTC | CASSTLLTSGTQETQYF
TRBD2 | TRBJ2-1 | few | TRBV6-1 | 15 | TGTGCCAGCAGTCTTCGACTAGCGGGGGTGGGTGAGCAGTTCTTC | CASSLRLAGVGEQFF
- | TRBJ2-1 | - | TRBV7-2 | 15 | TGTGCCAGCAGCTTAGCGAAGGGTTACCACAATGAGCAGTTCTTC | CASSLAKGYHNEQFF
TRBD1 | TRBJ2-3 | few | TRBV7-9 | 18 | TGTGCCACCTCTAAGGGAAATCTTGACAGGGCTTACACAGATACGCAGTATTTT | CATSKGNLDRAYTDTQYF
- | TRBJ2-5 | few | TRBV7-2 | 14 | TGTGCCAGCAGCCCCCGACTGGGGAGGCAGACCCAGTACTTC | CASSPRLGRQTQYF
TRBD2 | TRBJ2-5 | - | TRBV20-1 | 14 | TGCAGTGCTGAGGGGCGGGGGAAGGGAGAGACCCAGTACTTC | CSAEGRGKGETQYF
- | TRBJ2-1 | - | TRBV30 | 13 | TGTGCCTGCAGGAGCGCCTCCTACAATGAGCAGTTCTTC | CACRSASYNEQFF
TRBD1 | TRBJ1-4 | - | TRBV14 | 16 | TGTGCCAGCAGCACCCGACAGGGGGCCGGGAATGAAAAACTGTTTTTT | CASSTRQGAGNEKLFF
TRBD1 | TRBJ2-3 | many | TRBV7-9 | 16 | TGTGCCAGCAGCATCGGGACAGCGGACACCACAGATACGCAGTATTTT | CASSIGTADTTDTQYF
TRBD1 | TRBJ1-4 | - | TRBV5-5 | 17 | TGTGCCAGCAGCATCGGCCGGCTGACAGGGCTAAGGGAAAAACTGTTTTTT | CASSIGRLTGLREKLFF
- | TRBJ2-3 | few | TRBV18 | 14 | TGTGCCAGCTCACCGGAGAGAGGCACAGATACGCAGTATTTT | CASSPERGTDTQYF
- | TRBJ2-2 | many | TRBV28 | 14 | TGTGCCAGCAGTTTCTATTCAGGGACCGGGGAGCTGTTTTTT | CASSFYSGTGELFF
- | TRBJ1-5 | - | TRBV2 | 14 | TGTGCCAGCAGTGAGCTTGGCGGCAATCAGCCCCAGCATTTT | CASSELGGNQPQHF